Ten or more counts support the clone carrying this T cell receptor beta chain. The time point here: newly diagnosed GD, antithyroid drugs for less than 3 months. TCR sequences were obtained from RNA taken from PBMCs. This sample stems from a study of regulatory T cells in long-lasting Graves disease. Overall study: Less than 3 months of antithyroid drugs had been taken by newly diagnosed Graves' patients.

The junction had 4 bases not matched to a gene; V was cut back by 1 base and J by 4 bases. This CDR3 spans 13 amino acids. Per germline, CDR1 GTSNPN and CDR2 SVGIG (reference sequence). To make TCR beta libraries, researchers used iRepertoire HTBI primers and Arm-PCR of CDR3 regions. TCRdb reprocessed the multiplex PCR reads via MiXCR and lists one record per CDR3 protein. The sample comprises approximately 560,000 distinct CDR3 sequences, roughly 16% of which are singletons, and around 12% rests with the top ten. The same data also contributed to another study, on T cells in Graves' hyperthyroidism and ophthalmopathy.

The chain carries TRBV30 and TRBJ2-7; 7 bases are a match to TRBD1. The source material was peripheral blood mononuclear cells (PBMCs), sampled at new diagnosis, from a patient treated with antithyroid drugs. The receptor was derived from a man in his late teens or twenties with Graves disease. The CDR3, as DNA: TGTGCCTGGAGTGCCGACAGGGAATACGAGCAGTACTTC. Translating it yields CAWSADREYEQYF.